This passage covers 15 T cell receptor beta chains from one sample sequenced in a study of blood T cell repertoires in COVID-19. The method was immunoSEQ multiplex PCR; TCRdb's version includes in-frame clones alone and lacks a portion of them. The sample includes about 360,000 clones, 75% to 90% of them seen just once. The sequencing sample was made of peripheral blood. These receptors were collected from a woman aged 55-69 years with COVID-19, enrolled during active disease.

The chain couples TRBV6-5 to TRBJ2-7, with TRBD2 matching 7 bases. The CDR3 totals 15 residues. Germline CDR1 reads MNHEY; CDR2 reads SVGAGI. J gave up 3 bases and V 0 bases, and 5 bases lay outside the gene matches. The DNA for the CDR3 is TGTGCCAGCAGTTACTCGGGAGGGGCGAACTACGAGCAGTACTTC. Amino acids: CASSYSGGANYEQYF.

The V call is TRBV30, the J call TRBJ1-2, with D possibly matching TRBD1 (6 bases). The V and J ends lost 5 bases and 1 base respectively, with 14 bases between them. The CDR3 loop spans 14 amino acids. Germline CDR1 and CDR2: GTSNPN and SVGIG (reference sequence). CDR3 nucleotides: TGTGCCTGGTCCAGGACAGCGTTTAACTATGGCTACACCTTC. Encoded protein: CAWSRTAFNYGYTF.

This chain uses TRBV5-6 with TRBJ1-1; 7 bases are a match to TRBD1. The ends lost 1 base at V and 13 bases at J; junction bases unmatched: 7. The CDR3 is 12 amino acids. Germline assignment: CDR1 SGHDT and CDR2 YYEEEE. The CDR3 bases are TGTGCCAGCAGCTTGTATCAGGGGGGAGATTTCTTT. Translating gives CASSLYQGGDFF.

The V gene is TRBV27, the J gene TRBJ2-7, with D possibly TRBD2 on 6 matching bases. V lost 5 bases, J lost 1 base, and 15 bases lay in between. The CDR3 extends over 15 amino acids. In germline, CDR1 is MNHEY, CDR2 SMNVEV (reference sequence). The CDR3 protein is CASSDRVAVSYEQYF. The CDR3 coding sequence is TGTGCCAGCAGTGACCGGGTAGCGGTATCCTACGAGCAGTACTTC.

This clone was found a few times. CDR3 sequence (DNA): TGTGCCAGCAGCCAAAACCAGGGAGAGCAGTACTTC. Translation gives CASSQNQGEQYF. The chain uses TRBV3-1 (or the pseudogene TRBV3-2) and TRBJ2-7; D perhaps matches TRBD1 (5 bases). Between the trimmed V and J ends, which lost 2 bases and 7 bases, there was a span of 9 bases. There are 12 residues in the CDR3. Per germline, CDR1 LGHDT and CDR2 YNNKEL (reference sequence).

V usage is TRBV7-2 and J usage is TRBJ2-1; 10 nucleotides match TRBD2. This CDR3 contains 15 residues. From germline, CDR1 is SGHTA and CDR2 FQGNSA. V lost 3 bases to trimming and J lost 3 bases; unmatched junction nucleotides: 2. The CDR3 reads CASSFRTSGYNEQFF. As DNA, the CDR3 is TGTGCCAGCAGCTTTCGGACTAGCGGCTACAATGAGCAGTTCTTC.

The chain combines TRBV7-8 with TRBJ1-2; 9 bases line up with TRBD1. V lost 5 bases, J lost 4 bases, and 8 bases stayed unmatched. The CDR3 is made up of 15 amino acids. Germline loops: CDR1 SGHVS, CDR2 FQNEAQ. The CDR3 loop reads CASSPTGQGIYGYTF. The CDR3, as DNA: TGTGCCAGCAGCCCGACGGGACAGGGTATCTATGGCTACACCTTC.

CDR3 in amino acids: CACKTATNTYEQYF. The CDR3 nucleotides are TGTGCCTGCAAGACAGCTACGAATACCTACGAGCAGTACTTC. This chain links TRBV30 with TRBJ2-7; D may be TRBD1 (5 bases). CDR3 length equals 14 residues. Germline V CDR1 and CDR2: GTSNPN, SVGIG (reference sequence). The V end lost 6 bases, the J end lost 2 bases, and 17 bases lay between the germline ends.

A remark on this clone: Other DNA sequences in the sample encode the same CDR3. The chain combines TRBV2 with TRBJ1-1; tentative D call: TRBD1 (6 bases). Trimming removed 4 bases at V and 1 base at J, with 7 bases between. There are 13 residues in the CDR3. Germline loops: CDR1 SNHLY, CDR2 FYNNEI. CDR3 in amino acids: CASSGTANTEAFF. CDR3 nucleotides: TGTGCCAGCAGTGGGACAGCGAACACTGAAGCTTTCTTT.

V usage is TRBV27 and J usage is TRBJ2-1; D unresolved. The CDR3 loop spans 16 amino acids. Germline CDR1 MNHEY, CDR2 SMNVEV (reference sequence). The V end lost 4 bases, the J end lost 5 bases, and 18 bases lay between the germline ends. The DNA for the CDR3 is TGTGCCAGCAGTTCCTCTAGTATCTGGGTGAACAATGAGCAGTTCTTC. Protein: CASSSSSIWVNNEQFF.

V and J are TRBV25-1 and TRBJ1-2, with 10 bases identical to TRBD1. Trimming cost V 7 bases and J 4 bases; bases outside gene matches: 12. Germline lookup yields CDR1 MGHDK and CDR2 SYGVNS. The CDR3 is 16 amino acids. DNA for the CDR3: TGTGCCAGCACCGACACCCGGACAGGGGGAGCCTATGGCTACACCTTC. This translates into CASTDTRTGGAYGYTF.

This chain uses TRBV19 with TRBJ1-2, with D possibly being TRBD1 (6 bases). V lost 5 bases and J lost 4, with 20 bases in between. The CDR3 runs 16 residues. The V gene's germline CDR1 is LNHDA and CDR2 SQIVND (reference sequence). This chain's CDR3 is CASSLPGTSRSYGYTF. Here the CDR3 DNA reads TGTGCCAGTAGTTTGCCGGGGACAAGCCGCTCCTATGGCTACACCTTC.

This chain links TRBV15 with TRBJ2-5; TRBD2 might be the D (5 bases). Germline CDR1 is LNHNV and CDR2 is YYDKDF (reference sequence). This CDR3 comprises 17 residues. The ends were cut back, 0 bases at V and 4 bases at J, with 18 bases in the middle. CDR3 amino acids: CATSREGLPRLRETQYF. The CDR3 nucleotides read TGTGCCACCAGCAGAGAAGGACTCCCCCGTTTGCGAGAGACCCAGTACTTC.

V is TRBV7-3 and J is TRBJ2-7, with unresolved D. Looked up from germline, CDR1 is SGHTA and CDR2 is FQGTGA. The CDR3 is 13 amino acids. The germline V and J ends were trimmed by 1 base and 3 bases, with 7 bases remaining between them. The CDR3 protein is CASSLIENYEQYF. DNA of the CDR3: TGTGCCAGCAGCTTAATAGAGAACTACGAGCAGTACTTC. Filled out from reference TRBV7-3 and TRBJ2-7, the complete variable domain reads GAGVSQTPSNKVTEKGKYVELRCDPISGHTALYWYRQSLGQGPEFLIYFQGTGAADDSGLPNDRFFAVRPEGSVSTLKIQRTERGDSAVYLCASSLIENYEQYFGPGTRLTVT.

The J gene is TRBJ2-4, the V gene TRBV7-3; D is possibly TRBD2 (6 bases). The CDR3 is 16 amino acids. V lost 0 bases, J lost 2 bases, and 11 bases lay in between. Germline-derived CDR1 and CDR2 are SGHTA and FQGTGA. CDR3 protein: CASSLTGGPTKNIQYF. Written as DNA, the CDR3 is TGTGCCAGCAGCTTAACGGGGGGACCAACCAAAAACATTCAGTACTTC.